Listed here is a single T cell receptor beta chain. Antigen unknown. CDR1 is GTSNPN, CDR2 SVGIG, per germline (reference sequence). The ends lost 1 base at V and 9 bases at J; junction bases unmatched: 15. There are 16 residues in the CDR3. The donors were in the roughly 130-subject validation cohort, distinct from the 666-subject first cohort. The data belong to a study of cytomegalovirus exposure and HLA in healthy donors. Study as a whole: The approximately 120 validation repertoires, a later analysis reported, used the same platform as the 666 first-cohort repertoires.

The assay was immunoSEQ multiplex PCR, and TCRdb's table has in-frame clones only and misses some. This table holds approximately 160,000 clones, around nine tenths found once. Notes on the study in general: According to a subsequent analysis, TCR clusters identified in the first cohort showed a tendency to co-occur across the approximately 120 validation repertoires. In vitro confirmation showed three CMV-associated chains to be CMV antigen specific.

The V and J genes are TRBV30 and TRBJ2-3; TRBD2 matches at 8 bases. Sequences were obtained from PBMCs. The receptor comes from a woman aged 18-29 years in good health and CMV-seropositive. The DNA of the CDR3 is TGTGCCTGGAGTGCCGGGGGGGCGGTCCTGGCAGGAACGCAGTATTTT. Residues: CAWSAGGAVLAGTQYF. Together with reference TRBV30 and TRBJ2-3, the CDR3 gives the full variable domain: SQTIHQWPATLVQPVGSPLSLECTVEGTSNPNLYWYRQAAGRGLQLLFYSVGIGQISSEVPQNLSASRPQDRQFILSSKKLLLSDSGFYLCAWSAGGAVLAGTQYFGPGTRLTVL.